These 20 T cell receptor beta chains were sequenced from one sample in a study of T-cell reconstitution after alpha-beta-depleted transplantation in children. Construction of the TCRbeta library involved unique molecular identifiers. A single record per CDR3 protein comes from TCRdb applying MiXCR to the PCR reads. The table includes about 580,000 distinct CDR3 sequences, 25% to 30% detected once. Material: PBMCs, obtained before TCRalphabeta/CD19-depleted stem cell transplant. The receptors derive from a boy less than two years old with Wiskott-Aldrich syndrome, due to receive a stem cell transplant.

This clonotype was detected a few times. The chain employs TRBV20-1 and TRBJ2-3; 8 bases align to TRBD1. CDR1 and CDR2 from the germline V gene are DFQATT and SNEGSKA (reference sequence). CDR3 size: 14 residues. The ends lost 5 bases at V and 6 bases at J; junction bases unmatched: 10. This CDR3 reads CSAVHDRGPDTQYF. CDR3 bases: TGCAGTGCTGTACACGACAGGGGCCCCGATACGCAGTATTTT.

The J gene is TRBJ2-6, the V gene TRBV10-3, with D unresolved. Between the trimmed V and J ends, which lost 6 bases and 0 bases, there was a span of 9 bases. The CDR3 runs to 15 residues. The germline CDR1 and CDR2 sequences are ENHRY and SYGVKD. DNA of the CDR3: TGTGCCATCAGGGGTGAGCACTCTGGGGCCAACGTCCTGACTTTC. As protein: CAIRGEHSGANVLTF.

This chain uses TRBV7-9 with TRBJ1-6, with 10 positions matching TRBD1. The CDR3 is 14 residues long. Trimming at V came to 1 base and at J to 9 bases, leaving 0 bases not matched to a gene. CDR1 and CDR2 from the germline V gene are SEHNR and FQNEAQ (reference sequence). CDR3: CASSLGTGGSPLHF. The CDR3 DNA follows: TGTGCCAGCAGCTTAGGGACAGGGGGTTCACCCCTCCACTTT.

The sample holds a few counts of this clonotype. The chain couples TRBV25-1 to TRBJ1-1; TRBD1 matches 9 bases. With 4 bases clipped from V and 4 bases from J, the junction kept 10 bases outside the gene matches. CDR1 is MGHDK and CDR2 is SYGVNS in the germline V gene. CDR3 length equals 16 residues. The CDR3 loop is CASSGYRGHLGTEAFF. The CDR3 DNA follows: TGTGCCAGCAGTGGATACAGGGGGCACTTGGGCACTGAAGCTTTCTTT.

The chain joins TRBV3-1 to TRBJ2-1, with D uncertain. The CDR3 covers 11 residues. Germline CDR1 and CDR2: LGHDT and YNNKEL (reference sequence). V lost 3 bases and J lost 7, with 4 bases in between. This CDR3 reads CASSHPNEQFF. CDR3 nucleotide sequence: TGTGCCAGCAGCCACCCGAATGAGCAGTTCTTC.

This clonotype was seen only a few times. The chain joins TRBV5-1 to TRBJ2-7, with D unresolved. The germline gives CDR1 SGHRS, CDR2 YFSETQ. This CDR3 is 15 amino acids long. The V end was cut by 4 bases, the J end by 5 bases, with 19 bases between. CDR3 DNA: TGCGCCAGCAGCCCGGCAGACGGATACCTTAACGAGCAGTACTTC. It translates to CASSPADGYLNEQYF.

The chain is built from TRBV6-5 and TRBJ2-3, with no clear D. The CDR3 runs 14 residues. Trimming left V 5 bases short and J 0 bases short, with 9 bases between. The germline V gene has CDR1 MNHEY and CDR2 SVGAGI. The CDR3 DNA is TGTGCCAGCAGTAACGGATATAGCACAGATACGCAGTATTTT. Translated: CASSNGYSTDTQYF.

This clonotype has ten or more counts. The chain has TRBV5-1 and TRBJ2-3, with no clear D. Trimming took off 2 bases at V and 5 bases at J, with 6 bases between the two ends. The CDR3 has 12 amino acids. Per germline, CDR1 SGHRS and CDR2 YFSETQ. The CDR3 protein is CASSFSGDTQYF. CDR3 DNA: TGCGCCAGCAGCTTCTCGGGAGATACGCAGTATTTT.

V is TRBV7-8 and J is TRBJ2-3; D remains unclear. The CDR3 totals 17 residues. Trimming cost V 5 bases and J 2 bases, with 20 bases left between them. The germline V gene encodes CDR1 SGHVS and CDR2 FQNEAQ. CDR3 DNA sequence: TGTGCCAGCAGCCCCTTTCTGACCCATGGGCCCACAGATACGCAGTATTTT. This codes for CASSPFLTHGPTDTQYF. The variable domain in full, with the rest retrieved from reference TRBV7-8 and TRBJ2-3, is GAGVSQSPRYKVAKRGQDVALRCDPISGHVSLFWYQQALGQGPEFLTYFQNEAQLDKSGLPSDRFFAERPEGSVSTLKIQRTQQEDSAVYLCASSPFLTHGPTDTQYFGPGTRLTVL.

The chain employs TRBV5-1 and TRBJ2-5; 13 bases map to TRBD2. Trimming removed 0 bases from V and 5 bases from J; junction bases left unmatched: 4. The germline gives CDR1 SGHRS, CDR2 YFSETQ. The CDR3 covers 16 residues. Here the CDR3 DNA reads TGCGCCAGCAGCTTGGAAGGACTAGCGGGAGTTGAGACCCAGTACTTC. Protein: CASSLEGLAGVETQYF.

This clonotype was recorded a few times. J is TRBJ2-1 and V is TRBV3-1; 8 bases fit TRBD2. Germline CDR1 reads LGHDT; CDR2 reads YNNKEL (reference sequence). V lost 4 bases and J lost 3; bases outside the gene matches: 5. The CDR3 consists of 15 residues. CDR3 sequence reads: CASSRKLAVYNEQFF. In nucleotides, the CDR3 is TGTGCCAGCAGCCGTAAACTAGCGGTCTACAATGAGCAGTTCTTC.

This chain links TRBV3-1 with TRBJ2-4; no clear D gene. V was clipped by 3 bases and J by 5 bases, with 5 bases between them. The CDR3 extends over 12 amino acids. Germline CDR1 reads LGHDT; CDR2 reads YNNKEL (reference sequence). The CDR3 loop is CASSHSENIQYF. In nucleotides, the CDR3 is TGTGCCAGCAGCCATTCCGAAAACATTCAGTACTTC.

The chain recombines TRBV5-1 with TRBJ1-1; tentative D call: TRBD1 (6 bases). Trimming stripped 2 bases from V and 2 bases from J, with 13 bases between. Germline V gene sequence: CDR1 SGHRS, CDR2 YFSETQ. CDR3 size: 15 residues. Here the CDR3 reads CASSLTTGSNTEAFF. The DNA for the CDR3 is TGCGCCAGCAGCTTAACGACAGGATCAAACACTGAAGCTTTCTTT.

This chain joins TRBV20-1 and TRBJ2-7; TRBD2 matches 14 bases. CDR1 DFQATT and CDR2 SNEGSKA come from the germline V gene (reference sequence). J gave up 6 bases and V 0 bases, and 1 base lay outside the gene matches. The CDR3 has 14 amino acids. The CDR3 loop is CSARDGTSGSEQYF. The CDR3 nucleotides read TGCAGTGCTAGAGATGGGACTAGCGGGAGCGAGCAGTACTTC.

The chain joins TRBV5-1 to TRBJ2-1, with 7 bases matching TRBD2. J lost 10 bases, V lost 0 bases, and 16 bases had no gene match. The CDR3 has 17 amino acids. The germline V gene encodes CDR1 SGHRS and CDR2 YFSETQ. Written as DNA, the CDR3 is TGCGCCAGCAGCTTGGCCTTCCGCGGGAGACCCCTCGTAGAGCAGTTCTTC. Translating gives CASSLAFRGRPLVEQFF.

A few counts support this clonotype. V and J are TRBV5-1 and TRBJ2-7; 12 bases are a match to TRBD1. The trim removed 4 bases at V and 6 bases at J, leaving 14 bases unmatched. Looked up from germline, CDR1 is SGHRS and CDR2 is YFSETQ. CDR3 size: 17 residues. The CDR3 reads CASSQTGTGGAKGEQYF. The CDR3 region has the DNA TGCGCCAGCAGCCAGACCGGGACAGGGGGCGCAAAAGGCGAGCAGTACTTC.

V is TRBV2 and J is TRBJ2-7; D not certain. The CDR3 has 14 amino acids. Trimming left V 6 bases short and J 2 bases short, with 14 bases between. CDR1 is SNHLY, CDR2 FYNNEI, per germline. The CDR3 is CASSLEAAPYEQYF. CDR3 sequence (DNA): TGTGCCAGCAGCCTCGAGGCCGCACCCTACGAGCAGTACTTC.

The chain joins TRBV5-6 to TRBJ2-1; 11 positions agree with TRBD2. The CDR3 runs 16 residues. CDR1 is SGHDT, CDR2 YYEEEE, per germline. The trim removed 6 bases at V and 2 bases at J, leaving 7 bases unmatched. The CDR3 DNA sequence: TGTGCCAGCAACGTGATAGCGGGAGGGCCCTACAATGAGCAGTTCTTC. This gives the protein CASNVIAGGPYNEQFF.

J is TRBJ2-3 and V is TRBV6-5; 10 bases match TRBD1. Germline V lookup: CDR1 MNHEY, CDR2 SVGAGI. J gave up 3 bases and V 4 bases, and 7 bases lay outside the gene matches. The CDR3 totals 16 residues. The CDR3 sequence: CASSSWTGGMTDTQYF. The CDR3 DNA is TGTGCCAGCAGTTCCTGGACAGGGGGAATGACAGATACGCAGTATTTT.

V usage is TRBV27 and J usage is TRBJ2-1; 8 bases align to TRBD2. Per the germline V gene, CDR1 is MNHEY and CDR2 is SMNVEV (reference sequence). The CDR3 loop spans 16 amino acids. V trimming: 0 bases; J trimming: 6 bases; junction bases outside the gene matches: 7. The CDR3 DNA follows: TGTGCCAGCAGTTTATCGGGGGCTAGCGGGCGCAATGAGCAGTTCTTC. Translation gives CASSLSGASGRNEQFF.